The rows below give T cell receptor beta chains drawn from one sample of a study of regulatory T cells in long-lasting Graves disease. From the multiplex PCR reads, TCRdb called clonotypes with MiXCR, one entry per CDR3 protein. Among about 470,000 distinct CDR3 sequences listed, around 21% were seen once. Here the sequenced sample was peripheral blood mononuclear cells (PBMCs), taken when the disease was refractory, from a patient treated with antithyroid drugs. These receptors were taken from a female donor with Graves disease. Each CDR3 is given with its conserved first and last residue. A D gene is named only where the DNA matches it firmly. Not all rows give a size; the values are once, few, many and, for expanded clones, a class.

>TRBD1|many|TRBV27|TRBJ2-2
TGTGCCAGCACCGTACGGCAGGGGGCTATGGACACCGGGGAGCTGTTTTTT
CASTVRQGAMDTGELFF
>-|-|TRBV5-1|TRBJ2-3
TGCGCCAGCAGCTTGGGTGGCCAGGGGTCAGATACGCAGTATTTT
CASSLGGQGSDTQYF
>-|-|TRBV18|TRBJ2-2
TGTGCCAGCTCACCCAACCCACTCGCTAACACCGGGGAGCTGTTTTTT
CASSPNPLANTGELFF
>-|many|TRBV20-1|TRBJ2-7
TGCAGTGCTAGAGTACGGGGTAGGGAGCAGTACTTC
CSARVRGREQYF
>TRBD2|-|TRBV7-3|TRBJ2-1
TGTGCCAGCAGCTTATGGGTAAGGCTAGCGGACTACAATGAGCAGTTCTTC
CASSLWVRLADYNEQFF
>TRBD1|many|TRBV28|TRBJ1-1
TGTGCCAGCAGTCGAGACAGGGCGAACACTGAAGCTTTCTTT
CASSRDRANTEAFF
>-|-|TRBV3-1|TRBJ1-6
TGTGCCAGCAGCCTCCGGGCAGGGCTGAATTCACCCCTCCACTTT
CASSLRAGLNSPLHF
>-|-|TRBV5-4|TRBJ1-2
TGTGCCAGCAGCGCAACAAATCTCTATGGCTACACCTTC
CASSATNLYGYTF
>-|few|TRBV20-1|TRBJ2-3
TGCAGTGCTAGAGATCTAGGGACAGATACGCAGTATTTT
CSARDLGTDTQYF
>TRBD2|few|TRBV6-2/TRBV6-3|TRBJ2-2
TGTGCCAGCACCTTAGCGGGCTTCACCGGGGAGCTGTTTTTT
CASTLAGFTGELFF
>-|many|TRBV20-1|TRBJ2-5
TGCAGTGCTAGCCCCATGAGGGGAGATGAGACCCAGTACTTC
CSASPMRGDETQYF
>-|-|TRBV10-3|TRBJ2-1
TGTGCCATCAGAAGGGGCCCCTCGGTTGGGGAGCAGTTCTTC
CAIRRGPSVGEQFF
>TRBD2|-|TRBV30|TRBJ2-2
TGTGCCTGGACCGGCGGGAGGGCCCCGGGAACCGGGGAGCTGTTTTTT
CAWTGGRAPGTGELFF
>-|many|TRBV28|TRBJ2-4
TGTGCCAGCAGTTGGGCAGGGCGTATGACCAAAAACATTCAGTACTTC
CASSWAGRMTKNIQYF
>TRBD1|few|TRBV10-3|TRBJ1-5
TGTGCCATCAGTGAATACAGGGGGCTCCAGCCCCAGCATTTT
CAISEYRGLQPQHF
>-|many|TRBV7-2|TRBJ1-2
TGTGCCAGCAGCTTGGACGGGACGCGGAAGGGCTATGGCTACACCTTC
CASSLDGTRKGYGYTF
>TRBD1|-|TRBV7-2|TRBJ1-2
TGTGCCAGCAGCCCCTCGGGACAGCTCTATGGCTACACCTTC
CASSPSGQLYGYTF
>-|many|TRBV27|TRBJ1-6
TGTGCCAGCAGTTTGGTGGGTTATGAGGGTTCACCCCTCCACTTT
CASSLVGYEGSPLHF
>TRBD1|-|TRBV7-9|TRBJ1-1
TGTGCCAGCAGCTTAGAGACAGGGGAAGCTTTCTTT
CASSLETGEAFF
>-|-|TRBV20-1|TRBJ2-7
TGCAGTGCTAGAGATCTACACCCACCCTACGAGCAGTACTTC
CSARDLHPPYEQYF
>TRBD1|many|TRBV29-1|TRBJ1-2
TGCAGCGTTGAAGAAGCAGGGGGGAACTATGGCTACACCTTC
CSVEEAGGNYGYTF
>-|many|TRBV6-5|TRBJ1-2
TGTGCCAGCAGTTACTCGATAGGGGGGGTGTTCGACTATGGCTACACCTTC
CASSYSIGGVFDYGYTF
>-|few|TRBV19|TRBJ1-5
TGTGCCAGTAGTCAGGTGCCCAGGGCCAATCAGCCCCAGCATTTT
CASSQVPRANQPQHF
>-|-|TRBV5-8|TRBJ1-1
TGTGCCAGCAGCCTGGGACGGATCATGAACACTGAAGCTTTCTTT
CASSLGRIMNTEAFF
>-|-|TRBV6-5|TRBJ1-1
TGTGCCAGCAGTTACTCGGGTCAGGGAGTCACTGAAGCTTTCTTT
CASSYSGQGVTEAFF
>TRBD2|many|TRBV7-3|TRBJ2-5
TGTGCCAGCAGCTTAGGGCTAGCGGTACAAGAGACCCAGTACTTC
CASSLGLAVQETQYF
>TRBD1|-|TRBV20-1|TRBJ1-5
TGCAGTGCTAGAGTCAGGACAGGGAGCAATCAGCCCCAGCATTTT
CSARVRTGSNQPQHF
>-|few|TRBV27|TRBJ1-2
TGTGCCAGCAGCCGGATTGGGGTGTCCGGTGGCTACACCTTC
CASSRIGVSGGYTF
>-|few|TRBV29-1|TRBJ1-2
TGCAGCGCTCTGACAACTAACTATGGCTACACCTTC
CSALTTNYGYTF
>-|-|TRBV6-1|TRBJ1-2
TGTGCCAGCAGGAAAACAGGGTGGGATGGCTACACCTTC
CASRKTGWDGYTF
>-|few|TRBV30|TRBJ1-1
TGTGCCTGGAGTCCTCGTCGGGGGGTGTGGATCGAAGCTTTCTTT
CAWSPRRGVWIEAFF
>-|few|TRBV7-2|TRBJ1-2
TGTGCCAGCAGCTTAGTCACTCAGGGGAACTATGGCTACACCTTC
CASSLVTQGNYGYTF
>TRBD2|-|TRBV7-2|TRBJ2-2
TGTGCCAGCAGCTTAGCAGCTAGCGGGAGTTTCGTCGGGGAGCTGTTTTTT
CASSLAASGSFVGELFF
>-|many|TRBV20-1|TRBJ1-6
TGCAGTGCTAGTTTTTTCCCATCCGGGTCCCTTAATTCACCCCTCCACTTT
CSASFFPSGSLNSPLHF
>-|-|TRBV18|TRBJ1-5
TGTGCCAGCTCACCCTTTTATCCGCCCCAGCATTTT
CASSPFYPPQHF
>-|-|TRBV9|TRBJ2-4
TGTGCCAGCAGCGTAGCGGTGGTAGACATTCAGTACTTC
CASSVAVVDIQYF
>-|-|TRBV5-1|TRBJ2-1
TGCGCCAGCAGCGCGGGCCTTGGGTCCTACAATGAGCAGTTCTTC
CASSAGLGSYNEQFF
>-|-|TRBV29-1|TRBJ2-7
TGCAGCGTTCAGACAGGAAAGACCTACGAGCAGTACTTC
CSVQTGKTYEQYF
>-|few|TRBV30|TRBJ1-2
TGTGCCTGGAGTATAGGGACTACAGCTAACTATGGCTACACCTTC
CAWSIGTTANYGYTF